These 9 T cell receptor beta chains share one sample of origin, sequenced in a study of blood T cells in healthy people across ages. A second 7 to 11 cycle PCR used barcoded and J-beta primers. From the 5' RACE reads, TCRdb called clonotypes with MiXCR, one entry per CDR3 protein. The table has around 800,000 distinct CDR3 sequences, roughly 25% seen once. The sample was also linked to a second study, of T cells of mothers and their children.

Sequencing used blood. The receptors stem from a boy between 10 and 17 years old in good health.

This sequence joins TRBV11-1 and TRBJ2-7; the D is unclear. The germline V gene has CDR1 SGHAT and CDR2 FQDESV (reference sequence). V lost 2 bases to trimming and J lost 2 bases, with 16 bases between them. The CDR3 runs 16 residues. CDR3 DNA: TGTGCCAGCAGCTTATCGGCAGGCTCGATCCCCTACGAGCAGTACTTC. Its translation: CASSLSAGSIPYEQYF.

The genes are TRBV6-5 and TRBJ2-5, with TRBD2 identical over 11 bases. V trimming: 1 base; J trimming: 5 bases; junction bases outside the gene matches: 6. The CDR3 is made up of 16 amino acids. Germline V CDR1 and CDR2: MNHEY, SVGAGI. CDR3 nucleotides: TGTGCCAGCAGTTACTTGACTAGCGGGGTAGAGGAGACCCAGTACTTC. Amino acids: CASSYLTSGVEETQYF.

This clonotype was observed at least ten times. The genes are TRBV29-1 and TRBJ2-4, with a tentative D call TRBD1 (5 bases). Germline lookup yields CDR1 SQVTM and CDR2 ANQGSEA. Trimming pared 0 bases from V and 2 bases from J, leaving 8 bases between. The CDR3 has 14 amino acids. The CDR3 nucleotides read TGCAGCGTTGAAGAGGACACCACCAAAAACATTCAGTACTTC. It codes for CSVEEDTTKNIQYF.

The count of this clonotype is one. The rearrangement links TRBV28 to TRBJ2-7; D not resolved. The CDR3 is made up of 15 amino acids. Deletions cut 1 base from V and 5 bases from J, with 15 bases between. Germline CDR1 reads MDHEN; CDR2 reads SYDVKM. The CDR3 loop reads CASSLFWVGDNEQYF. In DNA form, the CDR3 reads TGTGCCAGCAGTTTATTCTGGGTTGGAGACAACGAGCAGTACTTC.

This clonotype was counted only a few times. The CDR3 end shows no conserved phenylalanine or tryptophan, and so a read error is likely. CDR3 nucleotide sequence: TGTGCCAGCAGTGAACGGGACTTAAGGGTCGGAAACACCATATATCTT. Amino acid sequence: CASSERDLRVGNTIYL. J is TRBJ1-3 and V is TRBV6-1; D possibly corresponds to TRBD1 (5 bases). The CDR3 totals 16 residues. Per the germline V gene, CDR1 is MNHNS and CDR2 is SASEGT. V lost 2 bases and J 4 bases, leaving 15 bases between the germline ends.

V and J are TRBV20-1 and TRBJ1-5; no firm D call. Germline V gene data show CDR1 as DFQATT and CDR2 as SNEGSKA (reference sequence). Deletions cut 1 base from V and 0 bases from J, with 16 bases between. The CDR3 spans 17 residues. CDR3 region: CSARVPTGEGSNQPQHF. CDR3 DNA: TGCAGTGCTAGAGTTCCCACGGGAGAGGGTAGCAATCAGCCCCAGCATTTT.

This chain uses TRBV6-5 with TRBJ2-1; TRBD1 matches at 8 bases. J was trimmed by 5 bases and V by 5 bases; bases with no gene match: 8. The CDR3 contains 15 residues. Germline CDR1 is MNHEY and CDR2 is SVGAGI. CDR3 sequence: CASSASGTGNNEQFF. The CDR3 DNA reads TGTGCCAGCAGTGCCTCGGGGACAGGTAACAATGAGCAGTTCTTC.

This chain uses TRBV10-3 with TRBJ2-5, with TRBD2 matching over 8 bases. The CDR3 contains 15 residues. The J segment lost 5 bases and the V segment lost 3 bases, leaving 8 bases of the junction unmatched. Germline-derived CDR1 and CDR2 are ENHRY and SYGVKD. In nucleotides, the CDR3 is TGTGCCATCAGTGAAAGCGGGAGAGGTGGGGAGACCCAGTACTTC. Amino acids: CAISESGRGGETQYF.

The V call is TRBV7-3, the J call TRBJ2-3; 13 nucleotides line up with TRBD2. CDR1 and CDR2 from the germline V gene are SGHTA and FQGTGA. This CDR3 comprises 17 residues. V trimming: 5 bases; J trimming: 0 bases; junction bases outside the gene matches: 5. The CDR3 reads CASSPPGLAGSTDTQYF. CDR3 sequence (DNA): TGTGCCAGCAGCCCCCCGGGACTAGCGGGGAGCACAGATACGCAGTATTTT. Variable domain in full (rest from reference TRBV7-3 and TRBJ2-3): GAGVSQTPSNKVTEKGKYVELRCDPISGHTALYWYRQSLGQGPEFLIYFQGTGAADDSGLPNDRFFAVRPEGSVSTLKIQRTERGDSAVYLCASSPPGLAGSTDTQYFGPGTRLTVL.